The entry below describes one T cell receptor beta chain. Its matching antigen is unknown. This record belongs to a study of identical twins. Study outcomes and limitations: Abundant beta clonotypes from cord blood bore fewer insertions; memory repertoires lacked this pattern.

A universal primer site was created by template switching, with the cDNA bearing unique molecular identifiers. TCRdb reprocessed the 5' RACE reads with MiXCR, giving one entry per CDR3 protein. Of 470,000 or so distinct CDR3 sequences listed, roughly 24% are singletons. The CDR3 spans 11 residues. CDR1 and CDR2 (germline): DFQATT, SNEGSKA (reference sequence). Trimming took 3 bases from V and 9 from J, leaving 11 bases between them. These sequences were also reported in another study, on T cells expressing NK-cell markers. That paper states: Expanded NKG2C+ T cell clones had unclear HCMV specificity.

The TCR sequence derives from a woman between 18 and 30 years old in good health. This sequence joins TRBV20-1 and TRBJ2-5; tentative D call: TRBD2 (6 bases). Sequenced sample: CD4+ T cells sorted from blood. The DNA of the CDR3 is TGCAGTGCTAGCGCTAGCGAGGCCCAGTACTTC. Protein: CSASASEAQYF.